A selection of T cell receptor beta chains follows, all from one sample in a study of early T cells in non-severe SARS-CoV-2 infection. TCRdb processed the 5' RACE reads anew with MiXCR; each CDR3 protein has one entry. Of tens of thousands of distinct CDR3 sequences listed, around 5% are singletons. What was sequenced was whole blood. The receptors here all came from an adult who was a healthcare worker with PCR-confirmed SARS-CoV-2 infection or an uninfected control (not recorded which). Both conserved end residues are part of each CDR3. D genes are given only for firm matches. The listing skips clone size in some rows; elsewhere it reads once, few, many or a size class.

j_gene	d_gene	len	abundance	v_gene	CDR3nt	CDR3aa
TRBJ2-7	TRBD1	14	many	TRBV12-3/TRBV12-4	TGTGCCAGCAGTTTATTTGCCAGGGGGAAGGAGCAGTACTTC	CASSLFARGKEQYF
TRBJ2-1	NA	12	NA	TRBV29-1	TGCAGCGTTGATTCCGACAGGAATGAGCAGTTCTTC	CSVDSDRNEQFF
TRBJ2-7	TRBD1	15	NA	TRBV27	TGTGCCAGCAAAAAGATCCGGGACAGCTCCTACGAGCAGTACTTC	CASKKIRDSSYEQYF
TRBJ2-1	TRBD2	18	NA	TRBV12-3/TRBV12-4	TGTGCCAGCAGTTTATTTCTTAGGTATGGGGGGGACTACAATGAGCAGTTCTTC	CASSLFLRYGGDYNEQFF
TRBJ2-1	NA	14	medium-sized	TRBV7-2	TGTGCCAGCAGCTTAATGGGACTGTACAATGAGCAGTTCTTC	CASSLMGLYNEQFF
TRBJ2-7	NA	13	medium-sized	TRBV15	TGTGCCACCAGCAGAGCCCCGACTACAGACGGGTACTTC	CATSRAPTTDGYF
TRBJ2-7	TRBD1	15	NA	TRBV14	TGTGCCAGCAGCCAAGATGGACAGGGCATCTACGAGCAGTACTTC	CASSQDGQGIYEQYF
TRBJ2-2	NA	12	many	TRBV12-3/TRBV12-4	TGTGCCAGCGGGGGTAGCACCGGGGAGCTGTTTTTT	CASGGSTGELFF
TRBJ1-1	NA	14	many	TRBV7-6	TGTGCCAGCAGCCCGGGGGACATGAACACTGAAGCTTTCTTT	CASSPGDMNTEAFF
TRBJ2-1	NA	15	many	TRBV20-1	TGCAGTGCTACGGTAGCGGCGACCGGTTACAATGAGCAGTTCTTC	CSATVAATGYNEQFF
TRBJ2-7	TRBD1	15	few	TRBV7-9	TGTGCCAGCAGACCCGCGGGACAGGGGCTAACGGAGCAGTACTTC	CASRPAGQGLTEQYF
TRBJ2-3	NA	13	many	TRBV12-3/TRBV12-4	TGTGCCAGCAGCCTGATCAATGCAGATACGCAGTATTTT	CASSLINADTQYF
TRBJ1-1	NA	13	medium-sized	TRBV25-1	TGTGCCAGCAGCTTCTCTGGACATTTCGAAGCTTTCTTT	CASSFSGHFEAFF
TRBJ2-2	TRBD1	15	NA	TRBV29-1	TGCAGCGTTGAAGGTACAGGGGGAAAGACCGGGGAGCTGTTTTTT	CSVEGTGGKTGELFF
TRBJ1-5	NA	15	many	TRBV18	TGTGCCAGCTCATCGTTTTTCGACAGCAATCAGCCCCAGCATTTT	CASSSFFDSNQPQHF
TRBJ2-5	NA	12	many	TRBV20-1	TGCAGTGCTACGGACTCGGGGGAGACCCAGTACTTC	CSATDSGETQYF
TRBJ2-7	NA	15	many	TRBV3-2	TGTGCCAGCAGCGACCGACGACAGGGGGCCTACGAGCAGTACTTC	CASSDRRQGAYEQYF
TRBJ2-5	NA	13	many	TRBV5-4	TGTGCCAGCAGCTTGGTAGGGACGGAGACCCAGTACTTC	CASSLVGTETQYF
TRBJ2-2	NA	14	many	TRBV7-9	TGTGCCAGCGCGGGGCAGGGGAACACCGGGGAGCTGTTTTTT	CASAGQGNTGELFF
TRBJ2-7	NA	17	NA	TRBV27	TGTGCCAGCAGTTCACTCCCCCCCCGGGACCGAGCCTACGAGCAGTACTTC	CASSSLPPRDRAYEQYF
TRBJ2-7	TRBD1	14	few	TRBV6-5	TGTGCCAGCACCGGGACAGGGGGCTCCTACGAGCAGTACTTC	CASTGTGGSYEQYF
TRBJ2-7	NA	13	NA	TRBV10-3	TGTGCCAGCGGGACGTACGAAGCCTACGAGCAGTACTTC	CASGTYEAYEQYF
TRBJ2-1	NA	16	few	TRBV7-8	TGTGCCAGCAGCTCCGCCCAAGGCAGCTCCTACAATGAGCAGTTCTTC	CASSSAQGSSYNEQFF
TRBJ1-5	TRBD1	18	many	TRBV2	TGTGCCAGCAGTCGGGGGCTTCTAGGGGGCTATAGCAATCAGCCCCAGCATTTT	CASSRGLLGGYSNQPQHF
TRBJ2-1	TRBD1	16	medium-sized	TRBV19	TGTGCCAGTAGTACGACACCGGGACAGGGGGCCGATGAGCAGTTCTTC	CASSTTPGQGADEQFF
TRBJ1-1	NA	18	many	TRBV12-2	TGTGCAAGTCGCTTAAGGGGCCTCCGAAAATCCGCGAACACTGAAGCTTTCTTT	CASRLRGLRKSANTEAFF
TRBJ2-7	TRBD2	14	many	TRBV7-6	TGTGCCAGCAGCTTACGGGGGGGGAACTACGAGCAGTACTTC	CASSLRGGNYEQYF
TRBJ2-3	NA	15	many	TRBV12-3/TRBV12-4	TGTGCCAGCAGTTTAGGGACAGCCCACACAGATACGCAGTATTTT	CASSLGTAHTDTQYF
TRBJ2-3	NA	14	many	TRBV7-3	TGTGCCAGCAACCAGGGTTACTTCACAGATACGCAGTATTTT	CASNQGYFTDTQYF
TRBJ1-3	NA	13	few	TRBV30	TGTGCCTGGAGAAGGCCCTCTGGAAACACCATATATTTT	CAWRRPSGNTIYF
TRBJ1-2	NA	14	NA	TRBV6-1	TGTGCCAGCAGTGAGACAGTACTCCTCTATGGCTACACCTTC	CASSETVLLYGYTF
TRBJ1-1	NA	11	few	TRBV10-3	TGTGCCATCAGTGAGCACACTGAAGCTTTCTTT	CAISEHTEAFF
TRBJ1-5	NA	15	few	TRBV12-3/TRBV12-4	TGTGCCAGCAGTTTATGGGACCGTCTCGATCAGCCCCAGCATTTT	CASSLWDRLDQPQHF
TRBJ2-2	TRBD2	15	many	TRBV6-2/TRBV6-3	TGTGCCAGCAGTTACAGCGGGGGGAACACCGGGGAGCTGTTTTTT	CASSYSGGNTGELFF
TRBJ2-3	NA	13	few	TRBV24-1	TGTGCCACCAGTGATCGTCTAGCAGATACGCAGTATTTT	CATSDRLADTQYF
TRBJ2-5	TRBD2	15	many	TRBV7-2	TGTGCCAGCAGCTTGGGGCGGGGGGGCCCAGAGACCCAGTACTTC	CASSLGRGGPETQYF
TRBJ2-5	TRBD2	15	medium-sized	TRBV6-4	TGTGCCAGCAGCCCAGATGGCGGGGGGCAAGAGACCCAGTACTTC	CASSPDGGGQETQYF
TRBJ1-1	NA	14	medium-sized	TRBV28	TGTGCCAGCAGTTTGAGGGTCGGGGGGGCTGAAGCTTTCTTT	CASSLRVGGAEAFF
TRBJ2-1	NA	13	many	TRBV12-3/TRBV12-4	TGTGCCAGCTGGGGGGACTCCTACAATGAGCAGTTCTTC	CASWGDSYNEQFF
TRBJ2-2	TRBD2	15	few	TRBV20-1	TGCAGTGCTCGCACTAGCGGGGGTTACACCGGGGAGCTGTTTTTT	CSARTSGGYTGELFF
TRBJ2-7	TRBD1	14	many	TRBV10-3	TGTGCCATCAGTGAGACGACAGGGACCTACGAGCAGTACTTC	CAISETTGTYEQYF
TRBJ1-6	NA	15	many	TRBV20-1	TGCAGTGCTAGGACACCCAGCTCCTATAATTCACCCCTCCACTTT	CSARTPSSYNSPLHF